The clone carrying this TCR delta chain was seen a handful of times. Its antigen remains unknown. This likely traces to a read error, being one base from a far larger clone. The sample has other DNA sequences that encode this CDR3 too. The CDR3 contains 20 residues. Trimming took 3 bases from V and 0 from J, leaving 26 bases between them. Germline loops: CDR1 TSWWSYY, CDR2 QGS. TCRdb re-processed the multiplex PCR reads using CATT. The data show 2,300 or so delta-chain clones, 1.5% seen once. This entry is derived from a study of gamma delta lymphoproliferative disorders and STAT genes. As for the study in general: Gamma-chain libraries were built from at least 50 ng of genomic DNA with the LymphoTrack Dx TCRG Assay. Delta libraries were made per EuroClonality-NGS working group procedure.

Whole-study results and caveats: Nearly all major patient gamma and delta clonotypes were public. Low-frequency NGS calls may be less specific; leukemic clone sharing needs confirmation.

Genomic DNA from isolated PBMCs served as the sequencing template. This chain connects TRDV1 to TRDJ1, with D possibly TRDD3 on 5 matching bases. Sequencing input: blood. This TCR came from a human donor in good health. The DNA of the CDR3 is TGTGCTCTTGGGGAGCCTCCTTTTCCCCCGCGGGGAATGTACACCGATAAACTCATCTTT. Residues: CALGEPPFPPRGMYTDKLIF.